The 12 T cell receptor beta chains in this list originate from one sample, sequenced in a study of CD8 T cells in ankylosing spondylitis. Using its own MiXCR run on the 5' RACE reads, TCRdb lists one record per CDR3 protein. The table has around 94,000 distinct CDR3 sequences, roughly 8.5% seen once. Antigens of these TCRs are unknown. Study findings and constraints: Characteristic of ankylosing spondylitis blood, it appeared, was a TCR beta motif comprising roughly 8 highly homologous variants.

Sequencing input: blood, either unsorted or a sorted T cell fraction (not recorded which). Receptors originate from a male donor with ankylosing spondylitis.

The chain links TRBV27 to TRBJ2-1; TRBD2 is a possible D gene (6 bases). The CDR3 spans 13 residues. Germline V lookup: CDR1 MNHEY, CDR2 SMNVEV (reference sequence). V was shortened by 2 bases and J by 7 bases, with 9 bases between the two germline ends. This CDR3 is CASSLGGPNEQFF. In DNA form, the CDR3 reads TGTGCCAGCAGTTTAGGAGGGCCGAATGAGCAGTTCTTC.

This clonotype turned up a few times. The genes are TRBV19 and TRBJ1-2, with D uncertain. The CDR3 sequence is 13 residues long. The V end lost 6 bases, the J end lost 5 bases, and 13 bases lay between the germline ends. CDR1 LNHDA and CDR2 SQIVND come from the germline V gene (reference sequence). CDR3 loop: CASSLSPLYGYTF. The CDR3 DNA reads TGTGCCAGTAGCCTAAGCCCTCTTTATGGCTACACCTTC.

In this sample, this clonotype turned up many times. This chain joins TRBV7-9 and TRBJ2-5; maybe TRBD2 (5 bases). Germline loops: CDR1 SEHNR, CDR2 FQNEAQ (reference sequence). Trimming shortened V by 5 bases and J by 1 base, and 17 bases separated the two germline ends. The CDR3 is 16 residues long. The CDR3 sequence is CASSGGVWRSQETQYF. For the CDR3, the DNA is TGTGCCAGCAGCGGAGGAGTGTGGCGTAGCCAAGAGACCCAGTACTTC.

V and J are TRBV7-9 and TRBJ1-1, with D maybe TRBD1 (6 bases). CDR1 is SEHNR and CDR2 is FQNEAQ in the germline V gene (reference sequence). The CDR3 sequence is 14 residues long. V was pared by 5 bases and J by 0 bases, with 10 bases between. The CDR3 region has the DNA TGTGCCAGCAGCCCCCGGGACATGAACACTGAAGCTTTCTTT. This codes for CASSPRDMNTEAFF.

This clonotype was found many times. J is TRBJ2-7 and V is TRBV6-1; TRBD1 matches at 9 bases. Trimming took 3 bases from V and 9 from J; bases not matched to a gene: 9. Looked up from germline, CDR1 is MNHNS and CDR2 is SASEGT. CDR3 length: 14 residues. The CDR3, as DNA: TGTGCCAGCAGTGAGGACAGGGGAAGGTTCGCGCAGTACGTC. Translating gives CASSEDRGRFAQYV.

This CDR3 is CATVDRKNIQYF. CDR3 bases: TGTGCCACCGTGGACCGGAAAAACATTCAGTACTTC. The V call is TRBV2, the J call TRBJ2-4, with unresolved D. Germline V gene lookup returns CDR1 SNHLY and CDR2 FYNNEI. V was trimmed by 10 bases and J by 4 bases, leaving 11 bases between them. The CDR3 loop spans 12 amino acids.

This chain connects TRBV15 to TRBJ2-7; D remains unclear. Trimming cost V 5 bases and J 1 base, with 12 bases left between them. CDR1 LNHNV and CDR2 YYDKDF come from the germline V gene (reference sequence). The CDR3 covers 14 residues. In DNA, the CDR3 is TGTGCCACCAGCCCTCGACAAGCTTCCTACGAGCAGTACTTC. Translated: CATSPRQASYEQYF.

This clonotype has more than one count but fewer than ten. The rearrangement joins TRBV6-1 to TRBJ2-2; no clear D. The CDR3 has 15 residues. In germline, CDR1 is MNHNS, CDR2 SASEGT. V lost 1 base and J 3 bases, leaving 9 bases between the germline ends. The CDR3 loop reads CASSEGILYTGELFF. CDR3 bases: TGTGCCAGCAGTGAAGGCATACTGTACACCGGGGAGCTGTTTTTT.

This CDR3 reads CASSVGTETYEQYF. CDR3 coding DNA: TGTGCCAGCAGCGTAGGGACAGAGACCTACGAGCAGTACTTC. The rearrangement joins TRBV9 to TRBJ2-7; D is possibly TRBD1 (6 bases). Germline V gene lookup returns CDR1 SGDLS and CDR2 YYNGEE. V was pared by 0 bases and J by 2 bases, with 9 bases between. CDR3 length: 14 residues.

CDR3 sequence reads: CASSVDRGRFNEQFF. CDR3 bases: TGTGCCAGCAGCGTAGACAGGGGGCGATTTAATGAGCAGTTCTTC. This sequence joins TRBV9 and TRBJ2-1; 9 bases fit TRBD1. The CDR3 is 15 amino acids. V was clipped by 0 bases and J by 7 bases; unmatched bases: 5. In germline, CDR1 is SGDLS, CDR2 YYNGEE.

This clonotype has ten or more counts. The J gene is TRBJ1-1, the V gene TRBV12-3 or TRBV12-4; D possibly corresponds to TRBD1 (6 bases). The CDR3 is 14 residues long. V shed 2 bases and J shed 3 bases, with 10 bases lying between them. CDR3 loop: CASSLSGGYTEAFF. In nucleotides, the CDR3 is TGTGCCAGCAGTTTATCTGGGGGCTACACTGAAGCTTTCTTT.

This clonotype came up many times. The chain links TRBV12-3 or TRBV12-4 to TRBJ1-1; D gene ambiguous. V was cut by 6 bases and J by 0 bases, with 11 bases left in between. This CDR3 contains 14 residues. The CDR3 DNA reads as TGTGCCAGCAGCTCCGGAACCCTGAACACTGAAGCTTTCTTT. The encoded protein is CASSSGTLNTEAFF.